This T cell receptor (beta chain) is drawn from a study of T cell responses to AZD1222 COVID-19 vaccine. This CDR3 has 13 amino acids. Trimming shortened V by 6 bases and J by 8 bases, and 16 bases separated the two germline ends. Germline CDR1 SNHLY, CDR2 FYNNEI. Findings and limits, study-wide: In a largely white British group with more females than males, clonal diversity was possibly underestimated. When two AZD1222 doses had been given, Spike-specific TCR breadth and depth rose.

Sequenced by immunoSEQ multiplex PCR; TCRdb stores in-frame clones only, minus some. The sample carries about 160,000 clones, approximately 90% recorded once. Points on this clone: As yet, its antigen is unknown.

The input for sequencing was peripheral blood, taken on day 0 of MenACWY control vaccination. V gene TRBV2 combines with J gene TRBJ1-1; D not resolved. This receptor was taken from an adult in good health. For the CDR3, the DNA is TGTGCCAGCAGATCTGACACGGCGGTGGAAGCTTTCTTT. It codes for CASRSDTAVEAFF.